Described below is a single TCR beta chain sequence and its context. The data were obtained in a study of blood T cell repertoires in COVID-19. Study as a whole: Samples taken during acute and convalescent COVID-19 were collected in the United States, Italy and Spain. The analysed material was cDNA or gDNA that came from T cells, B-cell-depleted T cells, or PBMCs.

Per the original data handling: Reference gene primer amplification gave estimated nucleated cell counts. Produced via immunoSEQ multiplex PCR; TCRdb's table is partial and in-frame only. V and J calls and clone size are given by that table; D and trimming were obtained from the DNA. Of 130,000 or so clones in the sample, around 89% were seen once. This TCR derives from a man aged 45-65 years with active or convalescent COVID-19. Sequences were obtained from peripheral blood.

In DNA form, the CDR3 reads TGTGCCAGCAGTTCCCAAGGGGGCGAAAAACTGTTTTTT. It encodes CASSSQGGEKLFF. The chain couples TRBV6-5 to TRBJ1-4; TRBD1 agrees at 7 bases. Per the germline V gene, CDR1 is MNHEY and CDR2 is SVGAGI. This CDR3 spans 13 amino acids. Losses at the gene ends were 4 bases for V and 8 bases for J; bases not matched to a gene: 4.